This TCR beta chain originates from a study of post-analysis software for immune sequencing data. Presence of unique molecular identifiers characterized the TCR beta cDNA libraries. Input populations of roughly 0.85 to 11 million T cells gave rise to approximately 500,000 cDNA molecules. MiXCR, applied by TCRdb to the PCR reads, yields one record per CDR3 protein. The repertoire holds about 620,000 distinct CDR3 sequences, with about 44% as singletons. Study findings and constraints: Normalized Chao1 diversity was significantly reduced in patients versus controls. Five or six TRBV segments (TRBV5-6, TRBV5-1 and TRBV20-1 among them) occurred more frequently in patients than in controls. By F measure, strong co-clustering occurred among samples prepared in the same batch.

The CDR3 totals 14 residues. V lost 7 bases and J lost 0; bases outside the gene matches: 2. Looked up from germline, CDR1 is SNHLY and CDR2 is FYNNEI. Points on this clonotype: The antigen is not known.

The receptor was isolated from a girl aged 10 to 17 with multiple sclerosis. Sequencing input: blood. The chain joins TRBV2 to TRBJ2-7; the match to TRBD1 covers 11 bases. CDR3 sequence reads: CASKGTGGSYEQYF. CDR3 sequence (DNA): TGTGCCAGCAAGGGGACAGGGGGCTCCTACGAGCAGTACTTC.